This TCR beta chain was found in a study of shared clonotypes between healthy human individuals. Running of the assay took place at deep level. In the original workflow: ImmunoSEQ supplied junction-only sequences lacking quality scores, so filtering was different. The assay was immunoSEQ multiplex PCR, and TCRdb's table has in-frame clones only and misses some. That table supplies the V and J calls and clone size; D and trimming were determined from the DNA. Among approximately 2.5 million clones listed, over 85% were seen once. Regarding the study as a whole: It was only blood that was sampled, and tissue repertoires likely differ.

Note on this clone: Antigen specificity is unknown.

The CDR3 has 18 residues. The germline CDR1 and CDR2 sequences are MNHEY and SMNVEV (reference sequence). Trimming left V 1 base short and J 1 base short, with 19 bases between. The split of CD4+ cells yielded CD45RA+ naive and CD45RA-negative memory subsets. The specimen was naive CD4+ T cells from PBMCs. Regarding subset: CD45RA+ positively selected. The J gene is TRBJ1-1, the V gene TRBV27; no clear D gene. The sequence derives from a man between 18 and 29 years old in good health. Some clones in this sample may be carry-over from other donors' samples. The CDR3 DNA reads as TGTGCCAGCAGTTTATTCGGCGGGCGAGGGTCGGGGAACACTGAAGCTTTCTTT. This encodes CASSLFGGRGSGNTEAFF.